This T cell receptor beta chain is drawn from a study of T cells after posttransplantation cyclophosphamide. This related bone marrow graft donor gave peripheral blood on the day of marrow donation. Deletions cut 1 base from V and 7 bases from J, with 13 bases between. The CDR3 contains 14 residues. Germline V gene data show CDR1 as SGHAT and CDR2 as FQNNGV. Findings of the study overall: After PTCy, TRB diversity resembled that of CNI/methotrexate controls. TRB overlap between skin or GI tissue T cells and blood was limited.

This clone was recorded many times. No antigen is known for it. Only in-frame clones appear in the TCRdb table, and some are missing; sequencing was by immunoSEQ multiplex PCR. The sample includes some 31,000 clones, none of them occurring once. The chain uses TRBV11-2 and TRBJ1-1; D call uncertain. This receptor was obtained from a woman in her thirties in good health and a related stem cell transplant donor. The specimen sequenced was PBMCs. CDR3 sequence: CASSLGRAAIEAFF. The CDR3 coding sequence is TGTGCCAGCAGCTTAGGAAGGGCAGCCATTGAAGCTTTCTTT.